This TCR beta chain was obtained from a study of Tregs in tolerant kidney transplant recipients (dated by TCRdb to about 2019). Concerning the study at large: Transplants used related donors with nonmyeloablative bone marrow transplantation; mixed chimerism was transient in the human trials. TCRbeta sequencing was used in the study to identify donor-specific regulatory T cells before combined kidney and bone marrow transplantation, and the identified cells were then tracked after transplant.

For TCRbeta CDR3 sequencing, genomic DNA was extracted from sorted cells using the QIAGEN DNeasy Blood and Tissue Kit. High-throughput TCRbeta CDR3 sequencing was carried out commercially through immunoSEQ, with PCR amplification with bias correction and internal controls included. In the source study's methods: A unique productive TCRbeta sequence was defined by the CDR3 nucleotide sequence when primers matched, and otherwise by the CDR3 amino acid sequence together with the Vbeta and Jbeta genes. Sorting error was corrected by removing sequences shared between sorted populations at a frequency ratio of 2:1 or less, and the remaining shared sequences were assigned to the higher population. A sequence was defined as donor-reactive if the sequence was expanded at least 5-fold in CFSE-low cells compared with unstimulated cells and had a frequency of at least 0.01% in CFSE-low cells. Jensen-Shannon divergence calculated on the top 100 TCRbeta sequences ranked by frequency was used to measure repertoire divergence. For any sample with multiple sequencing runs, sorting error was corrected in each run separately before the runs were pooled. Sourced from immuneACCESS, this table was stored by TCRdb with only in-frame sequences that have V and J called. A share of the clones is absent; for the studies checked, an unresolved V gene accounts for under half, and the remainder has no known explanation. V and J calls and clone size follow that table, whereas D and trimming were derived from the DNA. This sample is represented by roughly 69,000 clones; 95% to 98% of them were singletons. Clones ranked in the top ten supply around 0.34% of the sample.

Results and caveats for the whole study, not just this receptor: Donor-specific Treg expansion was found to exceed global Treg expansion in tolerant patients, suggesting antigen-driven rather than nonspecific expansion. Biological reproducibility was not directly addressed, though technical replication error appeared minimal. For some patients the PCR primers changed over time, which made it impossible to compare the samples from those patients at the nucleotide level. Expanding Tregs with activated donor B cells appeared to identify the most biologically relevant and donor-specific TCRbeta repertoire. The study was limited by small patient numbers, and the findings need validation in larger populations and under other immunosuppression protocols.

The time point tag for this specimen amounts to: blood sample drawn before combined kidney and bone marrow transplant. Thawed PBMCs were FACS-sorted into unstimulated Tregs (CD4+CD25+CD127-), CD4+ non-Tregs (CD4+CD25-), CD4 cells and CD8 cells. Prior to Treg sorting, thawed PBMCs were rested overnight at 37 degrees C with approximately 200 IU/ml IL-2. The patients were a few recipients of combined kidney and bone marrow transplants from the ITN036ST trial, and samples were available only from these trial subjects. Healthy control blood was separated into PBMCs by Ficoll density gradient and cryopreserved, and patient PBMCs were collected both before and after transplant. V is pared back by 5 bases and J by 5 bases, with 18 bases lying between the germline termini. As encoded in the germline V gene, CDR1 is MNHEY while CDR2 is SVGAGI. Including the terminal cysteine and phenylalanine, the CDR3 comprises 15 residues. Only the CDR3 part of the read is kept: 45 bases, read in frame from the first base.

This clone was counted a single time. The target of this receptor is not known. The record has no base qualities; no much larger clone is one base away. Recombination linked TRBV6-5 to TRBJ1-2; D gene: possibly TRBD1, on 5 matching bases. Specimen: Tregs from blood, collected before the transplant. This receptor was identified in a human donor who received a combined kidney and bone marrow transplant. This receptor carries the CDR3 CASSPTPTARYGYTF. The sequenced DNA: TGTGCCAGCAGTCCTACTCCGACAGCCAGATATGGCTACACCTTC.